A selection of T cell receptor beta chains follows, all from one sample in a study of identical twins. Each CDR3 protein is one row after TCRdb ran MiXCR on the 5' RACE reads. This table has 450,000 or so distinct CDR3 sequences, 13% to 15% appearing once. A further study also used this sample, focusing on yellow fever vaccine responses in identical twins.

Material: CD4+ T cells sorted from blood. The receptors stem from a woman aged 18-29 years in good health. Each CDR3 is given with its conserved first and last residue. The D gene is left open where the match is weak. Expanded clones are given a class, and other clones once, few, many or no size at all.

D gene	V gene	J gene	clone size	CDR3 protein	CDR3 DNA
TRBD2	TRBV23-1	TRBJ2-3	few	CASSLLSGRGADTQYF	TGCGCCAGCAGTCTATTGAGCGGGAGGGGGGCAGATACGCAGTATTTT
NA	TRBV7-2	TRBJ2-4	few	CASSQRTLPDIQYF	TGTGCCAGCAGCCAACGGACACTCCCGGACATTCAGTACTTC
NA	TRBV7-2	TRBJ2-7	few	CASGQTYEQYF	TGTGCCAGCGGGCAGACCTACGAGCAGTACTTC
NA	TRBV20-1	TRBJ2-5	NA	CSAPRGQETQYF	TGCAGTGCTCCCAGGGGCCAAGAGACCCAGTACTTC
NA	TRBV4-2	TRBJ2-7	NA	CASSQDRTGVSHEQYF	TGTGCCAGCAGCCAAGATCGAACGGGAGTGAGCCACGAGCAGTACTTC
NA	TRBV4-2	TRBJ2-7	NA	CASSQQTKGEQYF	TGTGCCAGCAGCCAACAAACAAAGGGCGAGCAGTACTTC
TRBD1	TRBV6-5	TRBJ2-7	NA	CASSYGGTGFYEQYF	TGTGCCAGCAGTTATGGTGGGACAGGGTTCTACGAGCAGTACTTC
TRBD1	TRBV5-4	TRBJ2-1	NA	CASFGTGDNEQFF	TGTGCCAGCTTCGGGACAGGGGACAATGAGCAGTTCTTC
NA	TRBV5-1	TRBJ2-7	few	CASSPSAGSYEQYF	TGCGCCAGCAGCCCCTCCGCAGGGTCCTACGAGCAGTACTTC
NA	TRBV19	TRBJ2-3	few	CASNFGGPYTDTQYF	TGTGCCAGCAACTTCGGCGGGCCCTACACAGATACGCAGTATTTT
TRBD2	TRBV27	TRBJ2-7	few	CASHTTGLPYEQYF	TGTGCCAGCCATACCACGGGACTACCCTACGAGCAGTACTTC
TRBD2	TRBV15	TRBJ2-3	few	CATSRDLRGGGDTQYF	TGTGCCACCAGCAGAGATCTGCGGGGGGGCGGAGATACGCAGTATTTT
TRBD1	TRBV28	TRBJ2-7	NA	CASSPPTGYSTYEQYF	TGTGCCAGCAGTCCCCCGACAGGGTATAGTACCTACGAGCAGTACTTC
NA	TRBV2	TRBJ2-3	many	CASRGFVVGADTQYF	TGTGCCAGCAGGGGGTTCGTGGTCGGCGCAGATACGCAGTATTTT
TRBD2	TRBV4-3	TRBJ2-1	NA	CASSQSGRIDNEQFF	TGCGCCAGCAGCCAAAGCGGGAGGATCGACAATGAGCAGTTCTTC
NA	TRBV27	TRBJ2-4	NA	CASRGTKVLAKNIQYF	TGTGCCAGCAGGGGAACAAAAGTGCTAGCCAAAAACATTCAGTACTTC
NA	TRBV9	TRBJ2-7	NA	CASSVAQVSYEQYF	TGTGCCAGCAGCGTAGCCCAGGTCTCCTACGAGCAGTACTTC
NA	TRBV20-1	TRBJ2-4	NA	CSASLGFVAKNIQYF	TGCAGTGCTAGTTTAGGGTTCGTAGCCAAAAACATTCAGTACTTC
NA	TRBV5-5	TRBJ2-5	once	CARGLGVLWTQYF	TGTGCCAGGGGCTTGGGGGTCCTCTGGACCCAGTACTTC
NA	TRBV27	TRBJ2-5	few	CASCRGTSQETQYF	TGTGCCAGCTGCCGCGGGACTTCCCAAGAGACCCAGTACTTC
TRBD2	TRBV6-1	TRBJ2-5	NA	CASRPGLATPQYF	TGTGCCAGCAGACCGGGACTAGCGACCCCCCAGTACTTC
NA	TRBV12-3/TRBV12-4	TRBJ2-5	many	CASSFRESETQYF	TGTGCCAGCAGTTTCCGCGAGTCGGAGACCCAGTACTTC
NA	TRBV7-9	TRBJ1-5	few	CASSPDFSNQPQHF	TGTGCCAGCAGCCCGGACTTTAGCAATCAGCCCCAGCATTTT
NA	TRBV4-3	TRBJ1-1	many	CASSQDTANTEAFF	TGCGCCAGCAGCCAAGATACCGCGAACACTGAAGCTTTCTTT
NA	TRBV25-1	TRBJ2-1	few	CASSVGGKLRNEQFF	TGTGCCAGCAGTGTAGGAGGAAAGTTAAGAAATGAGCAGTTCTTC
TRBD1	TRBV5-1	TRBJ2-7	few	CASRLDRASYEQYF	TGCGCCAGCAGATTGGACAGGGCGTCCTACGAGCAGTACTTC
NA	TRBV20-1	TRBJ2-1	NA	CSASSLAAEWRSGEQFF	TGCAGTGCCAGCTCCCTAGCCGCCGAATGGAGGAGTGGTGAGCAGTTCTTC
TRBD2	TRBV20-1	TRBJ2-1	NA	CSASSAGLAGRYEQFF	TGCAGTGCTAGTTCGGCGGGACTAGCGGGGCGTTATGAGCAGTTCTTC
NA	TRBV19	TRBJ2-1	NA	CASSIDRWGAYNEQFF	TGTGCCAGTAGTATAGATCGGTGGGGGGCCTACAATGAGCAGTTCTTC
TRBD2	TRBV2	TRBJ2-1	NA	CASSGTSGFRSYNEQFF	TGTGCCAGCAGCGGGACTAGCGGGTTTCGCTCCTACAATGAGCAGTTCTTC
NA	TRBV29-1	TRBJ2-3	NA	CSVVVSRTDTQYF	TGCAGCGTGGTTGTCAGCCGCACAGATACGCAGTATTTT
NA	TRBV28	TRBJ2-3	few	CASKTRHSTDTQYF	TGTGCCAGCAAAACTCGACACAGCACAGATACGCAGTATTTT
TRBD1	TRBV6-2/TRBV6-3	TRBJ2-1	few	CASSRQGAAYNEQFF	TGTGCCAGCAGTCGACAGGGGGCGGCCTACAATGAGCAGTTCTTC
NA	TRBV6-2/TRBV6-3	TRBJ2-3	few	CASSRPVEAITDTQYF	TGTGCCAGCAGCCGACCGGTTGAAGCTATCACAGATACGCAGTATTTT
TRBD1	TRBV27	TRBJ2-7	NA	CASSWTGGVAYEQYF	TGTGCCAGCAGTTGGACAGGGGGCGTCGCCTACGAGCAGTACTTC
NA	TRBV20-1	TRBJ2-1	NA	CSARDRGRGSNEQFF	TGCAGTGCTAGAGATCGAGGGAGAGGTAGTAATGAGCAGTTCTTC
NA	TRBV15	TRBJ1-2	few	CATSRGGRLRGGYTF	TGTGCCACCAGCAGAGGTGGCCGGCTCCGAGGGGGCTACACCTTC
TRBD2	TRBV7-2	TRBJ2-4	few	CASSLSGRAKNIQYF	TGTGCCAGCAGCTTAAGCGGGAGAGCCAAAAACATTCAGTACTTC
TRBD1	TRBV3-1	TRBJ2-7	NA	CASSPGDRGTNEQYF	TGTGCCAGCAGCCCAGGGGACAGGGGAACTAACGAGCAGTACTTC
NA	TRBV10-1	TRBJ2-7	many	CASSEKALGTLPPEQYF	TGCGCCAGCAGTGAAAAAGCCCTCGGGACACTTCCACCCGAGCAGTACTTC
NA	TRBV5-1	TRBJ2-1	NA	CASSLVSESSYNEQFF	TGCGCCAGCAGCTTGGTGAGCGAGAGCTCCTACAATGAGCAGTTCTTC
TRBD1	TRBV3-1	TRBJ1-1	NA	CASSQTGGDTEAFF	TGTGCCAGCAGCCAAACAGGGGGGGACACTGAAGCTTTCTTT
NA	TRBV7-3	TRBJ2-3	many	CASSLMQGSTDTQYF	TGTGCCAGCAGCTTAATGCAGGGGAGCACAGATACGCAGTATTTT
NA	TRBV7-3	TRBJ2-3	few	CASSRDLHTQYF	TGTGCCAGCAGCCGTGACCTACATACGCAGTATTTT
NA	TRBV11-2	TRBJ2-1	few	CASSTIFLAKSWNEQFF	TGTGCCAGCAGCACCATCTTTCTAGCGAAATCATGGAATGAGCAGTTCTTC
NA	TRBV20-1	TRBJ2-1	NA	CSAREAGLLSYNEQFF	TGCAGTGCTAGAGAAGCGGGCCTACTCTCCTACAATGAGCAGTTCTTC
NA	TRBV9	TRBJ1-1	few	CASSVEGAVRGNTEAFF	TGTGCCAGCAGCGTAGAAGGGGCTGTAAGAGGGAACACTGAAGCTTTCTTT
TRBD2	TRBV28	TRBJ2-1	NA	CASSLAGARNEQFF	TGTGCCAGCAGTTTAGCGGGAGCTAGGAATGAGCAGTTCTTC
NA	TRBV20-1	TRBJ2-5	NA	CSAPVGGLQTQYF	TGCAGTGCTCCCGTGGGTGGGTTGCAGACCCAGTACTTC
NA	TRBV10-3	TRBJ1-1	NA	CAISVYSNTEAFF	TGTGCCATCAGTGTTTACAGTAACACTGAAGCTTTCTTT